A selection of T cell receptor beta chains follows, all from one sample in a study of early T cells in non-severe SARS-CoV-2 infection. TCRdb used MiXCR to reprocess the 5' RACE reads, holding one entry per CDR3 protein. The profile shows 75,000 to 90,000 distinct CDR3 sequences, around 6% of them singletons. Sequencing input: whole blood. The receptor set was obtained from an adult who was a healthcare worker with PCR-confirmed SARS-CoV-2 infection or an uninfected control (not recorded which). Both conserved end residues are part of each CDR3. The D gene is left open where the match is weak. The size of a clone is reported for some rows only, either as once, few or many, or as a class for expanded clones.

CASSPKTSGRENEQFF | TGTGCCAGCTCACCCAAGACTAGCGGGAGGGAGAATGAGCAGTTCTTC | TRBV18 | TRBD2 | few | TRBJ2-1
CASSSRTGAMLAFF | TGTGCCAGCAGTTCCCGGACAGGGGCGATGTTGGCTTTCTTT | TRBV28 | TRBD1 | - | TRBJ1-1
CASRPGTDIYEQYF | TGTGCCAGCAGACCCGGGACAGATATCTACGAGCAGTACTTC | TRBV7-6 | TRBD1 | few | TRBJ2-7
CSADDGTGYNSPLHF | TGCAGTGCTGATGATGGGACAGGATATAATTCACCCCTCCACTTT | TRBV20-1 | TRBD1 | many | TRBJ1-6
CASSPDLGENEQFF | TGTGCCAGCTCACCAGATCTAGGGGAGAATGAGCAGTTCTTC | TRBV18 | - | many | TRBJ2-1
CASSDQRGGRDTQYF | TGTGCCAGCAGTGACCAGCGGGGGGGCCGGGATACGCAGTATTTT | TRBV2 | TRBD2 | few | TRBJ2-3
CASSQAELRSSNSPLHF | TGTGCCAGCAGCCAAGCCGAACTCCGGAGTTCTAATTCACCCCTCCACTTT | TRBV14 | - | - | TRBJ1-6
CASSYGLSSGNTIYF | TGTGCCAGCAGTTACGGTTTAAGCTCTGGAAACACCATATATTTT | TRBV6-5 | - | many | TRBJ1-3
CASSAGGNSGELFF | TGTGCCAGCAGTGCCGGGGGAAACTCCGGGGAGCTGTTTTTT | TRBV12-3/TRBV12-4 | - | few | TRBJ2-2
CASSLDWTQANTGELFF | TGTGCCAGCAGCTTAGATTGGACGCAGGCGAACACCGGGGAGCTGTTTTTT | TRBV11-2 | - | many | TRBJ2-2
CASRTGTGGSGKSYEQYF | TGTGCCAGCAGGACCGGGACAGGGGGATCGGGAAAATCCTACGAGCAGTACTTC | TRBV12-3/TRBV12-4 | TRBD1 | many | TRBJ2-7
CASSVGAGTHNEQFF | TGTGCCAGCAGCGTAGGTGCGGGGACCCACAATGAGCAGTTCTTC | TRBV9 | - | many | TRBJ2-1
CASSPIRAGANVLTF | TGTGCCAGCAGCCCGATCCGGGCTGGGGCCAACGTCCTGACTTTC | TRBV7-6 | - | many | TRBJ2-6
CSASKRDEQFF | TGCAGTGCTAGTAAGAGGGATGAGCAGTTCTTC | TRBV20-1 | - | - | TRBJ2-1
CASSFRTGSEQYF | TGTGCCAGCAGTTTTAGGACAGGGAGCGAGCAGTACTTC | TRBV27 | TRBD1 | few | TRBJ2-7
CASSLIQGPGGTF | TGTGCCAGCAGCTTAATCCAGGGTCCGGGAGGCACCTTC | TRBV7-8 | - | few | TRBJ1-2
CASSLGERGLAGGTDTQYF | TGTGCCAGCAGCCTCGGCGAGAGGGGACTAGCGGGAGGAACCGATACGCAGTATTTT | TRBV5-4 | TRBD2 | few | TRBJ2-3
CASRPTGDSGNTIYF | TGCGCCAGCAGACCCACAGGGGACTCTGGGAACACCATATATTTT | TRBV5-1 | TRBD1 | few | TRBJ1-3
CASSSGPNYGYTF | TGTGCCAGCAGTTCGGGACCTAACTATGGCTACACCTTC | TRBV28 | - | - | TRBJ1-2
CASSLGTVSGANVLTF | TGTGCCAGCAGCTTAGGCACGGTCTCTGGGGCCAACGTCCTGACTTTC | TRBV11-2 | - | few | TRBJ2-6
CASSLGDNYGYTF | TGTGCCAGCAGCTTAGGGGATAACTATGGCTACACCTTC | TRBV7-9 | - | few | TRBJ1-2
CASSLRTGVNYGYTF | TGTGCCAGCAGCTTGAGGACAGGGGTTAACTATGGCTACACCTTC | TRBV5-6 | TRBD1 | many | TRBJ1-2
CASRRTGNYGYTF | TGTGCCAGCAGACGGACAGGGAACTATGGCTACACCTTC | TRBV6-1 | TRBD1 | many | TRBJ1-2
CASSSATGGSYGYTF | TGTGCCAGCAGCTCAGCCACAGGGGGCAGCTATGGCTACACCTTC | TRBV7-9 | TRBD1 | many | TRBJ1-2
CASSRRGGENSGNTIYF | TGTGCCAGCAGCCGCCGGGGTGGGGAAAACTCTGGAAACACCATATATTTT | TRBV2 | - | many | TRBJ1-3
CASSPYALSPNTEAFF | TGTGCCAGCTCACCGTACGCACTCTCCCCGAACACTGAAGCTTTCTTT | TRBV18 | - | few | TRBJ1-1
CASSLMTRGSGANVLTF | TGTGCCAGCAGCTTAATGACTCGCGGGTCTGGGGCCAACGTCCTGACTTTC | TRBV7-2 | - | - | TRBJ2-6
CASGRGTPNTGELFF | TGTGCTAGTGGTCGCGGGACGCCGAACACCGGGGAGCTGTTTTTT | TRBV12-5 | - | - | TRBJ2-2
CASSGGGGYQPQHF | TGTGCCAGCAGTGGAGGGGGCGGCTATCAGCCCCAGCATTTT | TRBV2 | TRBD1 | many | TRBJ1-5
CASSPLETDYYGYTF | TGTGCCAGCTCACCCCTGGAGACAGATTACTATGGCTACACCTTC | TRBV18 | - | - | TRBJ1-2
CATSRASSGLAGINEQFF | TGTGCCACCAGCAGAGCATCCTCGGGACTAGCGGGGATCAATGAGCAGTTCTTC | TRBV15 | TRBD2 | many | TRBJ2-1
CSARGNTGIYEQYF | TGCAGTGCTAGAGGTAATACAGGGATCTACGAGCAGTACTTC | TRBV20-1 | - | few | TRBJ2-7
CASRPTASSGNTIYF | TGCGCCAGCAGACCTACAGCAAGCTCTGGAAACACCATATATTTT | TRBV10-2 | - | many | TRBJ1-3
CSAPHRGPIYEQYF | TGCAGTGCCCCGCACAGGGGACCCATTTACGAGCAGTACTTC | TRBV20-1 | TRBD1 | many | TRBJ2-7
CSASDRVNTGELFF | TGCAGTGCTAGCGACAGAGTTAACACCGGGGAGCTGTTTTTT | TRBV20-1 | - | few | TRBJ2-2
CASSPDGLPLHF | TGTGCCAGCAGTCCGGACGGACTCCCCCTCCACTTT | TRBV28 | - | many | TRBJ1-6
CASSPPQGLEQYF | TGTGCCAGCAGCCCCCCCCAAGGACTCGAGCAGTACTTC | TRBV7-6 | - | few | TRBJ2-7
CASSEGADRGFYTEAFF | TGTGCCAGCAGTGAAGGGGCTGACAGGGGCTTTTACACTGAAGCTTTCTTT | TRBV2 | TRBD1 | many | TRBJ1-1
CASSPGQGNYGYTF | TGTGCCAGCTCACCAGGACAGGGGAACTATGGCTACACCTTC | TRBV18 | TRBD1 | - | TRBJ1-2
CASSPFGTGEETQYF | TGTGCCAGCTCACCCTTCGGGACAGGGGAAGAGACCCAGTACTTC | TRBV18 | TRBD1 | - | TRBJ2-5
CASSRTGGTPDTQYF | TGTGCCAGCAGCAGGACAGGGGGGACCCCAGATACGCAGTATTTT | TRBV5-5 | TRBD1 | many | TRBJ2-3